This TCR beta chain was observed in a study of blood T cells in healthy people across ages. This CDR3 is 14 amino acids long. Germline V CDR1 and CDR2: MNHNY, SVGAGI (reference sequence). V was clipped by 6 bases and J by 10 bases; unmatched bases: 8. Per sample, a minimum of 7 million PBMCs were isolated. A second about 7 to 12 cycle PCR used barcoded and J-beta primers. A 12-random-nucleotide template-switch adaptor tagged each cDNA molecule. TCRdb reprocessed the 5' RACE reads via MiXCR and lists one record per CDR3 protein. This table holds approximately 790,000 distinct CDR3 sequences, about 59% found once. Whole-study findings and limits: Strong correlation linked observed beta diversity and percent naive T cells. It was held that the diversity estimates obtained from one million T cells were underestimates.

Details on this clonotype: What it binds is unknown.

The J gene is TRBJ2-1, the V gene TRBV6-6, with 11 bases aligning to TRBD1. This receptor was taken from a man aged 25 to 40 in good health. Sequencing was done on a sample of blood. The CDR3 DNA follows: TGTGCCAGCAGCCCGGGACAGGGGGTCCTGGAGCAGTTCTTC. The encoded protein is CASSPGQGVLEQFF.